Shown below are 20 T cell receptor beta chains from a single sample sequenced in a study of shared clonotypes between healthy human individuals (dated by TCRdb to about 2020). Library method: the immunoSEQ multiplex PCR assay. What TCRdb holds here is the immuneACCESS table cut down to in-frame rearrangements. Part of the clones is not present; checked against another copy, under half of the missing clones reflect an unresolved V gene, and the others are unexplained. The sample records about 480,000 clones, almost 80% of which are singletons. Around an eighth of the sample goes to the ten largest clones. Sequencing used PBMCs. The receptor set was obtained from a middle-aged woman in good health. Some clones in this sample may be carry-over from other donors' samples.

In this sample, this clone turned up once. V and J are TRBV7-3 and TRBJ2-2, with 10 bases identical to TRBD2. This CDR3 contains 17 residues. V lost 0 bases to trimming and J lost 6 bases; unmatched junction nucleotides: 7. CDR1 and CDR2 from the germline V gene are SGHTA and FQGTGA. CDR3 protein: CASSLTSLAGVSGELFF. For the CDR3, the DNA is TGTGCCAGCAGCTTAACCTCCCTAGCGGGAGTTTCCGGGGAGCTGTTTTTT.

The chain couples TRBV5-1 to TRBJ1-1, with D tentatively TRBD1 (5 bases). Germline V gene data show CDR1 as SGHRS and CDR2 as YFSETQ. The CDR3 is made up of 15 amino acids. V shed 4 bases and J shed 3 bases, with 16 bases lying between them. CDR3 protein: CASSQGRGGDTEAFF. Written as DNA, the CDR3 is TGCGCCAGCAGCCAAGGTAGAGGAGGGGACACTGAAGCTTTCTTT.

The rearrangement joins TRBV10-3 to TRBJ1-5; 11 nucleotides agree with TRBD1. CDR3 length equals 16 residues. CDR1 is ENHRY and CDR2 is SYGVKD in the germline V gene. After removal of 5 bases from V and 0 bases from J, the junction contained 3 bases not matched to a gene. The CDR3 sequence: CAISTGTGGSNQPQHF. The CDR3 nucleotides read TGTGCCATCAGTACCGGGACAGGGGGTAGCAATCAGCCCCAGCATTTT.

This chain uses TRBV7-6 with TRBJ2-2; no firm D call. The V end lost 8 bases, the J end lost 0 bases, and 10 bases lay between the germline ends. Germline loops: CDR1 SGHVS, CDR2 FNYEAQ. CDR3 length equals 14 residues. The chain's CDR3 is CASFADPNTGELFF. CDR3 coding DNA: TGTGCCAGCTTTGCGGACCCGAACACCGGGGAGCTGTTTTTT.

For the CDR3, the DNA is TGTGCCATCAGTGCGACAGGGGCTCTGAACACTGAAGCTTTCTTT. This codes for CAISATGALNTEAFF. The V and J genes are TRBV10-3 and TRBJ1-1, with 8 positions matching TRBD1. Germline V gene data show CDR1 as ENHRY and CDR2 as SYGVKD. The CDR3 runs 15 residues. The ends lost 4 bases at V and 0 bases at J; junction bases unmatched: 4.

The rearrangement joins TRBV28 to TRBJ2-3; 10 bases agree with TRBD2. The CDR3 loop spans 16 amino acids. Germline CDR1 MDHEN, CDR2 SYDVKM. V shed 8 bases and J 6 bases; nucleotides not matched to a gene: 14. CDR3 sequence reads: CASGGGLAGEGDTQYF. The DNA of the CDR3 is TGTGCCAGCGGAGGGGGGCTAGCGGGAGAAGGGGATACGCAGTATTTT.

This sequence joins TRBV14 and TRBJ2-3, with D possibly matching TRBD2 (5 bases). Germline values: CDR1 SGHDN, CDR2 FVKESK. Trimming removed 1 base at V and 3 bases at J, with 14 bases between. The CDR3 runs to 16 residues. In nucleotides, the CDR3 is TGTGCCAGCAGCCAAGGCCTGGAAAGGAGGACAGATACGCAGTATTTT. Its protein product is CASSQGLERRTDTQYF.

CDR3 nucleotides: TGTGCCACCAGCAGAGATACGACTAGCGTTAATGAGCAGTTCTTC. It yields the protein CATSRDTTSVNEQFF. The chain carries TRBV15 and TRBJ2-1; 8 bases agree with TRBD2. V dropped 0 bases and J dropped 7; count of bases not matched to a gene: 5. The CDR3 runs to 15 residues. Germline V gene data show CDR1 as LNHNV and CDR2 as YYDKDF (reference sequence).

Written as DNA, the CDR3 is TGTGCCAGCAGTTTGGTCTCCGACAGGGGACGGTACGAGCAGTACTTC. Translation gives CASSLVSDRGRYEQYF. V usage is TRBV28 and J usage is TRBJ2-7; 8 bases line up with TRBD1. CDR1 and CDR2 from the germline V gene are MDHEN and SYDVKM. This CDR3 spans 16 amino acids. J gave up 4 bases and V 3 bases, and 11 bases lay outside the gene matches.

The chain couples TRBV5-1 to TRBJ1-5, with D unresolved. Per germline, CDR1 SGHRS and CDR2 YFSETQ. The CDR3 has 14 amino acids. V was shortened by 1 base and J by 4 bases, with 9 bases between the two germline ends. The CDR3 here is CASSLLGGNQPQHF. CDR3 coding DNA: TGCGCCAGCAGCTTGCTTGGCGGGAATCAGCCCCAGCATTTT.

The chain links TRBV5-1 to TRBJ2-5, with TRBD1 as a possible D gene (6 bases). The ends were cut back, 0 bases at V and 11 bases at J, with 11 bases in the middle. This CDR3 spans 12 amino acids. CDR1 SGHRS and CDR2 YFSETQ come from the germline V gene. The CDR3 DNA reads TGCGCCAGCAGCTTGGATGGCAGGGGACAGTACTTC. Translation gives CASSLDGRGQYF.

The gene calls are TRBV28 and TRBJ1-3; tentatively, D is TRBD1 (5 bases). V lost 2 bases, J lost 4 bases, and 9 bases lay in between. The CDR3 covers 14 residues. Germline loops: CDR1 MDHEN, CDR2 SYDVKM. In DNA form, the CDR3 reads TGTGCCAGCAGTTTAGAAAGACAGGGAAACACCATATATTTT. Translated, it gives CASSLERQGNTIYF.

The chain couples TRBV5-8 to TRBJ2-3, with D perhaps TRBD2 (5 bases). The CDR3 consists of 15 residues. Looked up from germline, CDR1 is SGHTS and CDR2 is YDEGEE. Trimming took 1 base from V and 1 from J, leaving 10 bases between them. Here the CDR3 DNA reads TGTGCCAGCAGCTTGCGGTTTAGCGGCACAGATACGCAGTATTTT. It codes for CASSLRFSGTDTQYF.

This chain connects TRBV19 to TRBJ2-1; 14 nucleotides align to TRBD2. CDR1 and CDR2 from the germline V gene are LNHDA and SQIVND (reference sequence). CDR3 size: 17 residues. V lost 4 bases to trimming and J lost 4 bases; unmatched junction nucleotides: 6. The CDR3 here is CASSTRLAGGSYNEQFF. CDR3 sequence (DNA): TGTGCCAGTAGTACTCGACTAGCGGGAGGGAGTTACAATGAGCAGTTCTTC.

The V and J genes are TRBV7-3 and TRBJ2-1; D is unclear. Per germline, CDR1 SGHTA and CDR2 FQGTGA. V lost 1 base and J lost 9, with 7 bases in between. The CDR3 is made up of 12 amino acids. The CDR3 is CASSLIWGEQFF. The CDR3 nucleotides are TGTGCCAGCAGCTTAATCTGGGGTGAGCAGTTCTTC.

This clone was seen just once. The rearrangement uses TRBV5-1 and TRBJ2-3, with D possibly TRBD1 on 5 matching bases. The CDR3 consists of 14 residues. Germline V gives CDR1 SGHRS, CDR2 YFSETQ. The V gene lost 0 bases and the J gene lost 4 bases, with 9 bases spanning the gap. CDR3 DNA: TGCGCCAGCAGCTTGGATATAGGGGCAGATACGCAGTATTTT. It yields the protein CASSLDIGADTQYF.

The chain employs TRBV7-3 and TRBJ2-1, with 10 bases lining up with TRBD2. The CDR3 runs 16 residues. Trimming took 5 bases from V and 4 from J; bases not matched to a gene: 8. The germline gives CDR1 SGHTA, CDR2 FQGTGA. This CDR3 is CASSPQGSGGYNEQFF. CDR3 coding DNA: TGTGCCAGCAGCCCCCAGGGTAGCGGGGGGTACAATGAGCAGTTCTTC.

The chain uses TRBV18 and TRBJ1-5; TRBD1 matches 8 bases. This CDR3 region has 15 residues. Germline trimming cut 6 bases from V and 5 bases from J; bases unmatched to any gene: 9. The germline gives CDR1 KGHSH, CDR2 LQKENI. CDR3 in amino acids: CASSTGQGADQPQHF. The CDR3 bases are TGTGCCAGCTCGACCGGACAGGGAGCAGATCAGCCCCAGCATTTT.

The chain combines TRBV6-6 with TRBJ2-1; D may match TRBD1 or TRBD2 (5 bases each). The V and J ends lost 2 bases and 7 bases respectively, with 15 bases between them. This CDR3 is 15 amino acids long. The germline gives CDR1 MNHNY, CDR2 SVGAGI (reference sequence). Here the CDR3 reads CASSYPGPFRNEQFF. The DNA for the CDR3 is TGTGCCAGCAGTTACCCGGGACCTTTTCGGAATGAGCAGTTCTTC.

Worth noting for this clone: Other DNA sequences within the sample encode an identical CDR3. CDR3 sequence reads: CASTIAGVGSYEQYF. The CDR3 bases are TGTGCCAGCACTATAGCGGGAGTTGGATCCTACGAGCAGTACTTC. The gene calls are TRBV28 and TRBJ2-7; 9 nucleotides align to TRBD2. J gave up 1 base and V 7 bases, and 8 bases lay outside the gene matches. Germline V CDR1 and CDR2: MDHEN, SYDVKM. This CDR3 has 15 residues. Full variable domain (remainder filled in from reference TRBV28 and TRBJ2-7): DVKVTQSSRYLVKRTGEKVFLECVQDMDHENMFWYRQDPGLGLRLIYFSYDVKMKEKGDIPEGYSVSREKKERFSLILESASTNQTSMYLCASTIAGVGSYEQYFGPGTRLTVT.